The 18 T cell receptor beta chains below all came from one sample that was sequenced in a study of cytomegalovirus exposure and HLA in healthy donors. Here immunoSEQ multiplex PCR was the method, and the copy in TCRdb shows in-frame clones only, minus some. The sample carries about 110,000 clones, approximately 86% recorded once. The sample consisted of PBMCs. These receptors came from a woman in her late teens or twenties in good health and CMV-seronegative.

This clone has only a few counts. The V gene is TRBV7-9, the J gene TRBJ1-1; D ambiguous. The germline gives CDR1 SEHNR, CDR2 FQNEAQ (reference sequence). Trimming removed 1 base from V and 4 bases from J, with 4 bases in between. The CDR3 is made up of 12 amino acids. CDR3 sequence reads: CASSLGVTEAFF. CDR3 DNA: TGTGCCAGCAGCTTAGGAGTCACTGAAGCTTTCTTT.

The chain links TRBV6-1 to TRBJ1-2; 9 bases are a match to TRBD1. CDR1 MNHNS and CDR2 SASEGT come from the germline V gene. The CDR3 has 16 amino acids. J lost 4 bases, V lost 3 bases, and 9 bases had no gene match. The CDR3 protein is CASSEAQGARRYGYTF. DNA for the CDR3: TGTGCCAGCAGTGAGGCACAGGGGGCGCGCCGCTATGGCTACACCTTC.

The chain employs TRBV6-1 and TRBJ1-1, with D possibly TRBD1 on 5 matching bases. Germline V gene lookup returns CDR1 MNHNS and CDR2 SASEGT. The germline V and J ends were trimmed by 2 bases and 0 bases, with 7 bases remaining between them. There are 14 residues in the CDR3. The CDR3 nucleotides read TGTGCCAGCAGTGAACAGGGTATGAACACTGAAGCTTTCTTT. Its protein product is CASSEQGMNTEAFF.

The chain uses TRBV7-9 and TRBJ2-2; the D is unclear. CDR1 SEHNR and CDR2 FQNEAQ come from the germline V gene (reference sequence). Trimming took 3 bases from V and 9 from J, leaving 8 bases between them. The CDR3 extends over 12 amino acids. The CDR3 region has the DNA TGTGCCAGCAGCTTCGCGGATAGGGAGCTGTTTTTT. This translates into CASSFADRELFF.

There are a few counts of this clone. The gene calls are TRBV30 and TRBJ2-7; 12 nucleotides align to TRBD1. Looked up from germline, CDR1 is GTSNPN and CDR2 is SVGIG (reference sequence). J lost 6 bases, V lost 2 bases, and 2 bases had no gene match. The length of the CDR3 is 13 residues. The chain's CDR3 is CAWSQGQGAEQYF. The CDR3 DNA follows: TGTGCCTGGAGTCAGGGACAGGGGGCCGAGCAGTACTTC.

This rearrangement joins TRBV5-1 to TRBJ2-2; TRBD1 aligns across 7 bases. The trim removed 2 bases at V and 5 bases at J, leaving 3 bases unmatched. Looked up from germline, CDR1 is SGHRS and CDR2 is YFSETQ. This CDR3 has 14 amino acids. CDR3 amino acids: CASSLSGGTGELFF. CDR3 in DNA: TGCGCCAGCAGCTTATCAGGGGGTACCGGGGAGCTGTTTTTT.

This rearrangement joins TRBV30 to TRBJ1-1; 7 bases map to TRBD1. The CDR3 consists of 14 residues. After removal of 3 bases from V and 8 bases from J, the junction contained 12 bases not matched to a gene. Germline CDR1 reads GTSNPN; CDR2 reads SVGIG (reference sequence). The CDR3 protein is CAWRGDDRAPEAFF. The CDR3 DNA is TGTGCCTGGAGAGGGGATGACAGGGCCCCCGAAGCTTTCTTT.

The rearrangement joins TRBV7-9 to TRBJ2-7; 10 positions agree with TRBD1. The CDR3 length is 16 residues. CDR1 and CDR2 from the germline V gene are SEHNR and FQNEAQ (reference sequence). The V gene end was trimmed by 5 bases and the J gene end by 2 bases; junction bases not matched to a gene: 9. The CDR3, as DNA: TGTGCCAGCAGCCACTCGGGACAGGGGCCCGCCTACGAGCAGTACTTC. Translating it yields CASSHSGQGPAYEQYF.

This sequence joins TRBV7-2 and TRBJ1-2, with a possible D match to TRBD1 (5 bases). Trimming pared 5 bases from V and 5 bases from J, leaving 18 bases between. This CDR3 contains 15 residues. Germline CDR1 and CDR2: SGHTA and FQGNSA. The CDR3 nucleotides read TGTGCCAGCAGCGAAACGGGGGGTTTAGGGTATGGCTACACCTTC. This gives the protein CASSETGGLGYGYTF. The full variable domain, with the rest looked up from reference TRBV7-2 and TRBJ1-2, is GAGVSQSPSNKVTEKGKDVELRCDPISGHTALYWYRQSLGQGLEFLIYFQGNSAPDKSGLPSDRFSAERTGGSVSTLTIQRTQQEDSAVYLCASSETGGLGYGYTFGSGTRLTVV.

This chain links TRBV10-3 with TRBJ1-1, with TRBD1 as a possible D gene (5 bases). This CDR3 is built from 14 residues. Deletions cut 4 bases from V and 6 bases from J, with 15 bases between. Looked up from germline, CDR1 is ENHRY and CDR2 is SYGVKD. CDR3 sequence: CAISAISGQAEAFF. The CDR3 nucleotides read TGTGCCATCAGTGCGATTTCCGGACAAGCTGAAGCTTTCTTT.

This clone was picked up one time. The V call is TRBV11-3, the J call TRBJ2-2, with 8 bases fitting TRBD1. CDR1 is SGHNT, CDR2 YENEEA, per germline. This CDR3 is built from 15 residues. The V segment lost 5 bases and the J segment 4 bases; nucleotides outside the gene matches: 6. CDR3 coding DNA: TGTGCCAGCAGCCCCCAGGGGGCGGGCACCGGGGAGCTGTTTTTT. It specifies CASSPQGAGTGELFF.

The CDR3 region is CASSQWVGAEGYTF. The CDR3 DNA follows: TGCGCCAGCAGCCAATGGGTGGGGGCGGAGGGCTACACCTTC. This chain uses TRBV4-1 with TRBJ1-2; tentative D call: TRBD1 (6 bases). V gave up 2 bases and J gave up 8 bases, with 15 bases separating them. There are 14 residues in the CDR3. Looked up from germline, CDR1 is MGHRA and CDR2 is YSYEKL.

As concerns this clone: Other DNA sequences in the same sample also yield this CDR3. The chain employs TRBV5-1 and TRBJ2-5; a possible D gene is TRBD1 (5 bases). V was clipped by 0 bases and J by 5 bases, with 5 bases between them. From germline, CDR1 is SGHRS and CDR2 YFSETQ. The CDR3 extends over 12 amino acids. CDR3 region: CASSLEGETQYF. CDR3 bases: TGCGCCAGCAGCTTGGAGGGGGAGACCCAGTACTTC.

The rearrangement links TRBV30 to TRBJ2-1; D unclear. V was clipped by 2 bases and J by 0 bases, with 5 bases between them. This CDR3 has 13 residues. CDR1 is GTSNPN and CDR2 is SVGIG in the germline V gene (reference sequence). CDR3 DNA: TGTGCCTGGAGTCCCGGCTCCTACAATGAGCAGTTCTTC. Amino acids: CAWSPGSYNEQFF.

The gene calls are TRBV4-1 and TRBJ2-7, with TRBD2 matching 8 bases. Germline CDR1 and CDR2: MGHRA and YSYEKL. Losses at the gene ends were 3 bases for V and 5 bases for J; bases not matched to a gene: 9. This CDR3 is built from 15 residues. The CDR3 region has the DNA TGCGCCAGCAGCCAGGCTCGCGGGGGGCTCAACGAGCAGTACTTC. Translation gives CASSQARGGLNEQYF.

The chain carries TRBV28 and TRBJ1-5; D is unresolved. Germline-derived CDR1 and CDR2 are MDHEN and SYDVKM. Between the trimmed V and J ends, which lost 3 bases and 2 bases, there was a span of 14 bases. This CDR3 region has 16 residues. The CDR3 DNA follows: TGTGCCAGCAGTTTCTCCACTAAAGGAGGCAATCAGCCCCAGCATTTT. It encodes CASSFSTKGGNQPQHF.

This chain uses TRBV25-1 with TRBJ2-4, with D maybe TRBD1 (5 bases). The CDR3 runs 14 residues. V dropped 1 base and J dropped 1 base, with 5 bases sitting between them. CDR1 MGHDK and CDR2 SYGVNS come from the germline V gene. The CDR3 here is CASSESGAKNIQYF. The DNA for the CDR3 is TGTGCCAGCAGTGAATCAGGGGCCAAAAACATTCAGTACTTC.

The CDR3 DNA reads as TGCGCCAGCAGCCGTACAGGGGGCGTTGGCTATGGCTACACCTTC. Translation gives CASSRTGGVGYGYTF. The chain combines TRBV4-1 with TRBJ1-2, with 9 bases lining up with TRBD1. Germline V gives CDR1 MGHRA, CDR2 YSYEKL. The CDR3 is 15 amino acids. V shed 4 bases, J shed 4 bases, and the junction held 7 bases outside the gene matches.